The rows below give T cell receptor beta chains drawn from one sample of a study of T cells in Graves' hyperthyroidism and ophthalmopathy. TCRdb redid the calling of the multiplex PCR reads with MiXCR, one entry per CDR3 protein. The repertoire holds roughly 550,000 distinct CDR3 sequences, 16% seen once, with 25% to 30% in the top ten. The sequenced material came from blood. Receptors originate from a woman in her 30s with Graves' ophthalmopathy. CDR3s include the opening cysteine and the closing phenylalanine or tryptophan. The D gene is left open where the match is weak. Size is stated for part of the rows, as once, few or many counts, or as a class when the clone is expanded.

j_call: TRBJ2-1
d_call: -
clone_size: few
v_call: TRBV9
cdr3_nt: TGTGCCAGCAGCGTAGGAATTGGGAGCGCCTACAATGAGCAGTTCTTC
cdr3_aa: CASSVGIGSAYNEQFF

j_call: TRBJ1-5
d_call: -
clone_size: many
v_call: TRBV6-1
cdr3_nt: TGTGCCAGCAGTGGAGGCCAGGGACAAAATCAGCCCCAGCATTTT
cdr3_aa: CASSGGQGQNQPQHF

j_call: TRBJ1-1
d_call: TRBD1
clone_size: many
v_call: TRBV12-3/TRBV12-4
cdr3_nt: TGTGCCAGCAGGCCGACAGGGAGGCGAACTGAAGCTTTCTTT
cdr3_aa: CASRPTGRRTEAFF

j_call: TRBJ2-3
d_call: TRBD2
clone_size: -
v_call: TRBV6-1
cdr3_nt: TGTGCCAGCAGTCAGGGACTAGTCGATACGCAGTATTTT
cdr3_aa: CASSQGLVDTQYF

j_call: TRBJ1-5
d_call: -
clone_size: few
v_call: TRBV10-1
cdr3_nt: TGCGCCAGCAGTGAGTCTACGCGGCCCCAGCATTTT
cdr3_aa: CASSESTRPQHF

j_call: TRBJ1-4
d_call: TRBD1
clone_size: many
v_call: TRBV28
cdr3_nt: TGTGCCAGCAGTTCCCCTATAGCAGGGGGAGTTGAAAAACTGTTTTTT
cdr3_aa: CASSSPIAGGVEKLFF

j_call: TRBJ2-2
d_call: TRBD2
clone_size: many
v_call: TRBV2
cdr3_nt: TGTGCCAGCAGTGCGGCTAGCGGAAGCCTGGCCGGGGAGCTGTTTTTT
cdr3_aa: CASSAASGSLAGELFF

j_call: TRBJ2-7
d_call: -
clone_size: many
v_call: TRBV28
cdr3_nt: TGTGCCAGCAGTAGTCGGCGGGACAGCGACTACGAGCAGTACTTC
cdr3_aa: CASSSRRDSDYEQYF

j_call: TRBJ1-1
d_call: -
clone_size: -
v_call: TRBV9
cdr3_nt: TGTGCCAGCAGCCCACCCGCAGATACTGAAGCTTTCTTT
cdr3_aa: CASSPPADTEAFF

j_call: TRBJ2-7
d_call: -
clone_size: -
v_call: TRBV7-2
cdr3_nt: TGTGCCAGCAGCTTAACAGCAACAGCAACCACTGGGGAGCAGTACTTC
cdr3_aa: CASSLTATATTGEQYF

j_call: TRBJ2-5
d_call: TRBD2
clone_size: many
v_call: TRBV6-2/TRBV6-3
cdr3_nt: TGTGCCAGCAGTTACAGAGCGGGAGTCGTGGGGGAGACCCAGTACTTC
cdr3_aa: CASSYRAGVVGETQYF

j_call: TRBJ2-7
d_call: -
clone_size: -
v_call: TRBV7-2
cdr3_nt: TGTGCCAGCAGCTTAGGCCCCCCGAGCGAGCAGTACTTC
cdr3_aa: CASSLGPPSEQYF

j_call: TRBJ2-7
d_call: -
clone_size: many
v_call: TRBV7-8
cdr3_nt: TGTGCCAGCAGTCACACCGGGGGAGGGACATATTACGAGCAGTACTTC
cdr3_aa: CASSHTGGGTYYEQYF

j_call: TRBJ2-7
d_call: TRBD2
clone_size: -
v_call: TRBV7-2
cdr3_nt: TGTGCCAGCAGCGAAGAGGGGACTAGCGCGAGAGAGCAGTACTTC
cdr3_aa: CASSEEGTSAREQYF

j_call: TRBJ1-2
d_call: -
clone_size: -
v_call: TRBV7-9
cdr3_nt: TGTGCCAGCAGCTTAGGGACAGCCTCTGGCTCGGAGGGCTACACCTTC
cdr3_aa: CASSLGTASGSEGYTF

j_call: TRBJ2-1
d_call: -
clone_size: many
v_call: TRBV5-6
cdr3_nt: TGTGCCAGCAGCCCACCTAGTCTCAATGAGCAGTTCTTC
cdr3_aa: CASSPPSLNEQFF

j_call: TRBJ2-1
d_call: TRBD2
clone_size: few
v_call: TRBV5-1
cdr3_nt: TGCGCCAGCAGCTTGTCTGAGGCGCGGGAGGAATATACGGAGGGGCAGTTCTTC
cdr3_aa: CASSLSEAREEYTEGQFF

j_call: TRBJ2-7
d_call: TRBD1
clone_size: -
v_call: TRBV7-2
cdr3_nt: TGTGCCAGCAGCCTCGACTCGGACAGGGTGATCTACGAGCAGTACTTC
cdr3_aa: CASSLDSDRVIYEQYF

j_call: TRBJ1-5
d_call: TRBD1
clone_size: few
v_call: TRBV28
cdr3_nt: TGTGCCAGCAGTCTAATCACACGACAGGGGGGATGGTTAGGGTCCCAGCATTTT
cdr3_aa: CASSLITRQGGWLGSQHF

j_call: TRBJ1-3
d_call: TRBD1
clone_size: many
v_call: TRBV4-1
cdr3_nt: TGCGCCAGCAGCCAAGGGGGACAGGGCCTCGGAAACACCATATATTTT
cdr3_aa: CASSQGGQGLGNTIYF

j_call: TRBJ2-5
d_call: -
clone_size: many
v_call: TRBV20-1
cdr3_nt: TGCAGTGCTAGAGATCCCTCGGGCCTCGGAGAGACCCAGTACTTC
cdr3_aa: CSARDPSGLGETQYF

j_call: TRBJ2-7
d_call: TRBD2
clone_size: many
v_call: TRBV6-1
cdr3_nt: TGTGCCAGCTGGTCCGAGCGGGAGAGCTCCTACGAGCAGTACTTC
cdr3_aa: CASWSERESSYEQYF

j_call: TRBJ1-5
d_call: -
clone_size: -
v_call: TRBV30
cdr3_nt: TGTGCCTGGAGTGGATCCGGTCCGAGCAATCAGCCCCAGCATTTT
cdr3_aa: CAWSGSGPSNQPQHF

j_call: TRBJ1-5
d_call: -
clone_size: few
v_call: TRBV6-5
cdr3_nt: TGTGCCAGCCGTTGGGGCAATCAGCCCCAGCATTTT
cdr3_aa: CASRWGNQPQHF

j_call: TRBJ1-5
d_call: -
clone_size: many
v_call: TRBV30
cdr3_nt: TGTGCCTGGAGTGTGCGTATGCACAATCAGCCCCAGCATTTT
cdr3_aa: CAWSVRMHNQPQHF

j_call: TRBJ2-1
d_call: -
clone_size: many
v_call: TRBV4-1
cdr3_nt: TGCGCCAGCAGCCAAGGGTCTTCGAAAGGGAGATCCTACAATGAGCAGTTCTTC
cdr3_aa: CASSQGSSKGRSYNEQFF

j_call: TRBJ2-3
d_call: -
clone_size: few
v_call: TRBV6-1
cdr3_nt: TGTGCCAGCAGCCTCCGTTGGGCTCTAGATACGCAGTATTTT
cdr3_aa: CASSLRWALDTQYF

j_call: TRBJ2-5
d_call: -
clone_size: many
v_call: TRBV28
cdr3_nt: TGTGCCAGCGAACCTGCGGAGCAAGAGACCCAGTACTTC
cdr3_aa: CASEPAEQETQYF

j_call: TRBJ2-1
d_call: -
clone_size: -
v_call: TRBV6-1
cdr3_nt: TGTGCCAGCAGGATTGGCGGGGACAATGAGCAGTTCTTC
cdr3_aa: CASRIGGDNEQFF

j_call: TRBJ2-7
d_call: TRBD1
clone_size: many
v_call: TRBV6-6
cdr3_nt: TGTGCCAGCAGTTACCGGGGCAGGGGGCCCGAGCAGTACTTC
cdr3_aa: CASSYRGRGPEQYF

j_call: TRBJ1-1
d_call: TRBD1
clone_size: -
v_call: TRBV27
cdr3_nt: TGTGCCAGCAGAATGACAGGGGGCATCGCTGAAGCTTTCTTT
cdr3_aa: CASRMTGGIAEAFF

j_call: TRBJ1-6
d_call: -
clone_size: many
v_call: TRBV28
cdr3_nt: TGTGCCAGCAGCATTACAGGCCTAAATTCACCCCTCCACTTT
cdr3_aa: CASSITGLNSPLHF

j_call: TRBJ1-4
d_call: -
clone_size: -
v_call: TRBV5-1
cdr3_nt: TGCGCCAGCAGCTTGTACGGGTCGGGGACTAATGAAAAACTGTTTTTT
cdr3_aa: CASSLYGSGTNEKLFF

j_call: TRBJ1-4
d_call: -
clone_size: many
v_call: TRBV28
cdr3_nt: TGTGCCAGCAGTTTTCCCGGAGGGAGGACAGATACTAATGAAAAACTGTTTTTT
cdr3_aa: CASSFPGGRTDTNEKLFF

j_call: TRBJ1-1
d_call: -
clone_size: many
v_call: TRBV28
cdr3_nt: TGTGCCAGCAGTTTGAGGGGTGGTAGGGCTGAAGCTTTCTTT
cdr3_aa: CASSLRGGRAEAFF

j_call: TRBJ2-7
d_call: -
clone_size: few
v_call: TRBV25-1
cdr3_nt: TGTGCCAGCAGGGACCCGGAGGGCTACGAGCAGTACTTC
cdr3_aa: CASRDPEGYEQYF

j_call: TRBJ2-1
d_call: TRBD2
clone_size: many
v_call: TRBV20-1
cdr3_nt: TGCAGTGCTAGAGATCTTGGAGGGACTAACCACAATGAGCAGTTCTTC
cdr3_aa: CSARDLGGTNHNEQFF